This T cell receptor (beta chain) was sequenced during a study of blood T cell repertoires in COVID-19. Study-wide background: The origin of the acute and convalescent COVID-19 samples was the United States, Italy and Spain. PBMCs, B-cell-depleted T cells, or T cells were the source of the cDNA or gDNA that made up the material.

Assay: immunoSEQ multiplex PCR; the TCRdb copy retains only in-frame clones and omits some. The sample consists of approximately 180,000 clones, 70% to 90% of them appearing once. J lost 2 bases, V lost 4 bases, and 5 bases had no gene match. The CDR3 length is 15 residues. In germline, CDR1 is SGHNT, CDR2 YYREEE (reference sequence). The specimen was peripheral blood. The TCR sequence derives from a human donor with active or convalescent COVID-19. The donor label of this sample is uncertain. V usage is TRBV5-4 and J usage is TRBJ2-1; TRBD2 matches 8 bases. The CDR3 nucleotides are TGTGCCAGCAGCCCAAGCGGGGGCCCCTACAATGAGCAGTTCTTC. It specifies CASSPSGGPYNEQFF.